Included here is one TCR beta chain sequence, with context. What it recognizes is unknown. The entry originates in a study of T cells expressing NK-cell markers. Study findings and constraints: Expanded NKG2C+ T cell clones had unclear HCMV specificity. Top CD8+ clonotypes included the dominant CD3+CD56+NKG2C+ clonotypes in 6 or 7 donors.

5'RACE template switching with UMIs generated TCR beta cDNA. TCRdb reprocessed the 5' RACE reads, keeping one entry per CDR3 protein, no DNA. This table holds about 190,000 distinct CDR3 sequences. The CDR3 runs to 16 residues. CDR1 is SGDLS, CDR2 YYNGEE, per germline. Material for sequencing was blood T cells: a sorted CD56 or NKG2C T cell subset, CD4+ or CD8+ T cells, or bulk PBMC T cells (not recorded which). The receptor's source is a man aged 18 to 70 in good health. This sequence joins TRBV9 and TRBJ1-6; TCRdb returns TRBD1, unconfirmable since there is no DNA. The CDR3 reads CASSVEAGLGNSPLHF.